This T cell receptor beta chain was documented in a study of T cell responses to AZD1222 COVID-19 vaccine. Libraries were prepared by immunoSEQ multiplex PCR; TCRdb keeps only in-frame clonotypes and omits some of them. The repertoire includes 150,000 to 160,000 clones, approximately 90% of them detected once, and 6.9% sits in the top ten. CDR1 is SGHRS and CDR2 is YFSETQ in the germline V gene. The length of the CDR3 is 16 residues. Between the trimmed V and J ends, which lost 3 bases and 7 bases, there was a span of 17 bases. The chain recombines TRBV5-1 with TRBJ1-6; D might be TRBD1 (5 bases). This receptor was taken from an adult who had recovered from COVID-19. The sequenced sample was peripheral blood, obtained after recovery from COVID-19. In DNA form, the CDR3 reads TGCGCCAGCAGCTCCATGAGCGGCGGACAAAATTCACCCCTCCACTTT. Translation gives CASSSMSGGQNSPLHF.